Sequencing of this T cell receptor (beta chain) was carried out in a study of control samples from healthy donors and cancer patients (dated by TCRdb to about 2020). The CDR3 numbers 14 residues from cysteine through phenylalanine. The read is trimmed to its CDR3 DNA, 42 bases read in frame from base 1. V and J are trimmed by 4 bases and 16 bases, and the gene matches miss 16 bases of the junction. The germline V gene provides CDR1 SGHRS and CDR2 YFSETQ. To prepare the library, the immunoSEQ multiplex PCR assay was applied. As stored in TCRdb, this immuneACCESS dataset retains in-frame rearrangements with V and J assigned. A fraction of the clones does not appear; measured against another copy, unresolved V genes explain less than half of the discrepancy, and the remainder lacks a known reason. The sample table shows around 130,000 clones, and about 88% are seen once. The ten largest clones add up to about 3.2% of the sample.

Regarding this clone: The specificity of this receptor is unknown. Base qualities are missing; no much larger clone stands one base away.

The sequence derives from a man in his fifties or sixties in good health. The rearrangement joined TRBV5-1 to TRBJ1-4, with 7 middle bases fitting TRBD1. Sequencing used blood. The CDR3 is CASSLGDPGQFRFF. The sequenced DNA: TGCGCCAGCAGCCTGGGTGACCCGGGACAGTTTCGGTTTTTT.